The 2 T cell receptor beta chains reported below all come from one sample, sequenced in a study of T cells in Graves' hyperthyroidism and ophthalmopathy. RNA transcripts were the template for amplifying TCR beta CDR3 regions. HTBI primers drove first-round RT-PCR of the TCR CDR3. TCRdb recomputed calls from the multiplex PCR reads with MiXCR, one row per CDR3 protein. The repertoire holds about 260,000 distinct CDR3 sequences, with 20% to 25% as singletons. The sequencing sample was made of blood. All receptors derive from a young man with Graves' ophthalmopathy.

The chain couples TRBV6-1 to TRBJ2-4, with D tentatively TRBD2 (5 bases). The CDR3 contains 14 residues. V shed 8 bases and J shed 3 bases, with 14 bases lying between them. Germline CDR1 and CDR2: MNHNS and SASEGT. The CDR3 coding sequence is TGTGCCAGCTCCTCGGCTGAGGGCAAAAACATTCAGTACTTC. The encoded protein is CASSSAEGKNIQYF.

Regarding this clonotype: In this CDR3 the conserved last residue, phenylalanine or tryptophan, is missing, so a read error is likely. The chain links TRBV2 to TRBJ2-1; 13 nucleotides agree with TRBD2. Germline CDR1 SNHLY, CDR2 FYNNEI. The CDR3 consists of 16 residues. The V gene end was trimmed by 2 bases and the J gene end by 2 bases; junction bases not matched to a gene: 0. CDR3 bases: TGTGCCAGCAGTGAAACTAGCGGGAGGGCCTACAATGAGCAGTTCCTC. Encoded protein: CASSETSGRAYNEQFL.